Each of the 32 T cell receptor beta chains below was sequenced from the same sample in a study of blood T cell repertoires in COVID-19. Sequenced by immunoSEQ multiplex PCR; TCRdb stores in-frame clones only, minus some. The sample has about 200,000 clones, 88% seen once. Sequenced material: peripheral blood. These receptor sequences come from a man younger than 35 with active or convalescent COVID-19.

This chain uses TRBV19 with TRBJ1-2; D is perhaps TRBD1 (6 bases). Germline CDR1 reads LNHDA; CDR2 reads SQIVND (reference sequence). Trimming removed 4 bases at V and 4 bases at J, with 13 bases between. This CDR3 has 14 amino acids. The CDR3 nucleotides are TGTGCCAGTAGTACTCGGGACAACCCCTATGGCTACACCTTC. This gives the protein CASSTRDNPYGYTF.

The CDR3 nucleotides are TGTGCCAGTATGGCCCAGCGGGGTGAAAAACTGTTTTTT. Translation: CASMAQRGEKLFF. The V call is TRBV19, the J call TRBJ1-4; D call uncertain. CDR3 length: 13 residues. V lost 7 bases and J lost 7, with 13 bases in between. Germline V gene sequence: CDR1 LNHDA, CDR2 SQIVND (reference sequence).

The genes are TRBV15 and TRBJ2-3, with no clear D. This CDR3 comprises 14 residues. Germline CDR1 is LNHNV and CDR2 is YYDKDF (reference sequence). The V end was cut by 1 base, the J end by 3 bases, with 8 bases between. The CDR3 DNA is TGTGCCACCAGCAGAGGTACAGTAACAGATACGCAGTATTTT. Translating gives CATSRGTVTDTQYF. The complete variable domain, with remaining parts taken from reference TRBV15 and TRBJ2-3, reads DAMVIQNPRYQVTQFGKPVTLSCSQTLNHNVMYWYQQKSSQAPKLLFHYYDKDFNNEADTPDNFQSRRPNTSFCFLDIRSPGLGDTAMYLCATSRGTVTDTQYFGPGTRLTVL.

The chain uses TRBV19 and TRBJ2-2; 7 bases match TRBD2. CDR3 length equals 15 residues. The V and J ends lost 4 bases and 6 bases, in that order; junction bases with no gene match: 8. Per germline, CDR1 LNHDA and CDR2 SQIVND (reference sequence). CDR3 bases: TGTGCCAGTAGTAAGGGAGGGGCAATAGCCGGGGAGCTGTTTTTT. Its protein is CASSKGGAIAGELFF.

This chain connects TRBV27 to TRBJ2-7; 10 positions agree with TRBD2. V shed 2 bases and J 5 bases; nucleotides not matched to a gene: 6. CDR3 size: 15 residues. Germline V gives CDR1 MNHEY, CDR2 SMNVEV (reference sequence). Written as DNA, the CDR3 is TGTGCCAGCAGTTTAATTAGCGGGAGGTCCCACGAGCAGTACTTC. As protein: CASSLISGRSHEQYF.

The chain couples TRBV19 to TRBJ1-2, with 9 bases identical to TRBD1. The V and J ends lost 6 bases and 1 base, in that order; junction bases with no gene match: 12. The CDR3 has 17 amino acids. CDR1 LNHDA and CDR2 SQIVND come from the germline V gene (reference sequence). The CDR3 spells CASRLGQGPTYNYGYTF. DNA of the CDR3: TGTGCCAGTAGACTGGGACAGGGTCCAACTTATAACTATGGCTACACCTTC.

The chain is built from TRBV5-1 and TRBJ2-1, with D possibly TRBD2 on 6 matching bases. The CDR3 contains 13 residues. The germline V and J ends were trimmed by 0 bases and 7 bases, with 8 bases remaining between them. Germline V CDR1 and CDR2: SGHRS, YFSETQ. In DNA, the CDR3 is TGCGCCAGCAGCTTGGGGAGGGGAAATGAGCAGTTCTTC. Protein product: CASSLGRGNEQFF.

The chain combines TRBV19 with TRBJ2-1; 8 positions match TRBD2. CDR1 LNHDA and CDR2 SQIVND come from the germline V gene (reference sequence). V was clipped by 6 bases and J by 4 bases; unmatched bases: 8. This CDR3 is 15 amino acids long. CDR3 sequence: CASSPAGALYNEQFF. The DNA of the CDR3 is TGTGCCAGTAGCCCAGCGGGGGCGCTTTACAATGAGCAGTTCTTC.

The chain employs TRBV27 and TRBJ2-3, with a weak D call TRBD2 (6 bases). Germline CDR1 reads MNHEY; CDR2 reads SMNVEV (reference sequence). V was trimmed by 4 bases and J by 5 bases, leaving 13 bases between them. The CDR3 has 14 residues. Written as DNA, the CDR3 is TGTGCCAGCAGTTCCGGGACTGGAGGAGATACGCAGTATTTT. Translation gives CASSSGTGGDTQYF.

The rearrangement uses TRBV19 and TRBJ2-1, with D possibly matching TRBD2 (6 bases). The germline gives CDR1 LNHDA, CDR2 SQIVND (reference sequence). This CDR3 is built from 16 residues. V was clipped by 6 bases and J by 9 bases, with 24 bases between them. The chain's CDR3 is CASRTKKGLEGPEQFF. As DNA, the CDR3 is TGTGCCAGTAGGACAAAAAAGGGATTGGAGGGCCCTGAGCAGTTCTTC.

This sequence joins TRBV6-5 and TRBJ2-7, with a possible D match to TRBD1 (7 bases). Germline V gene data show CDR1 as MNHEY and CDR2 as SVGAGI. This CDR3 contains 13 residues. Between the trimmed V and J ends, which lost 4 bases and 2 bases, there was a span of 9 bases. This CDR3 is CASSSGGTYEQYF. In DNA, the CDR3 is TGTGCCAGCAGTTCAGGGGGGACCTACGAGCAGTACTTC.

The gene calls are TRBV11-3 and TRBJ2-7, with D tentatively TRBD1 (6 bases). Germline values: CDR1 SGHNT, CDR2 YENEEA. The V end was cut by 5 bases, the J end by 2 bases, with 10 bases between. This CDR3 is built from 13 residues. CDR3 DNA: TGTGCCAGCAGCAATGGACAGACCTACGAGCAGTACTTC. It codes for CASSNGQTYEQYF.

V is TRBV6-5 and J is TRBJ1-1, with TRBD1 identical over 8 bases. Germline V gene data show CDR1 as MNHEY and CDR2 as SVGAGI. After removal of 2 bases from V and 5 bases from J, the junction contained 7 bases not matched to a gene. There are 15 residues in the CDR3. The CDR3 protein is CASSYDPGGDTEAFF. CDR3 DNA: TGTGCCAGCAGTTACGATCCAGGGGGCGATACTGAAGCTTTCTTT.

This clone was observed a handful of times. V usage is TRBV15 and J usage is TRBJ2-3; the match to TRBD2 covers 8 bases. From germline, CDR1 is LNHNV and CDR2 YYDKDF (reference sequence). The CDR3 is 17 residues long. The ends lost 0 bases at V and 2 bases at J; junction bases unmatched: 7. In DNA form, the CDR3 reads TGTGCCACCAGCAGAGATTCTGGCGGGAGGCACACAGATACGCAGTATTTT. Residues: CATSRDSGGRHTDTQYF.

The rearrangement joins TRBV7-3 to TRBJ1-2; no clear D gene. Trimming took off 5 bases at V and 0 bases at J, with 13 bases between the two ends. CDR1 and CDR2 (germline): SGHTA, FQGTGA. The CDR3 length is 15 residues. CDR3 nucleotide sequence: TGTGCCAGCAGCCCCCATGTGGGAGCTAACTATGGCTACACCTTC. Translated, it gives CASSPHVGANYGYTF. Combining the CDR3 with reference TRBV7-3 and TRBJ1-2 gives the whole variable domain GAGVSQTPSNKVTEKGKYVELRCDPISGHTALYWYRQSLGQGPEFLIYFQGTGAADDSGLPNDRFFAVRPEGSVSTLKIQRTERGDSAVYLCASSPHVGANYGYTFGSGTRLTVV.

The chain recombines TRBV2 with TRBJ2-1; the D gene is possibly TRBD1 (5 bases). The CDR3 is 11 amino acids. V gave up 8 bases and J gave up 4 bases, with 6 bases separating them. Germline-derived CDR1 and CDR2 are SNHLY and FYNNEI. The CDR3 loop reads CASRQYNEQFF. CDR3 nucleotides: TGTGCCAGCCGACAGTACAATGAGCAGTTCTTC. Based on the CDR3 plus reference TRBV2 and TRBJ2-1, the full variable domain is EPEVTQTPSHQVTQMGQEVILRCVPISNHLYFYWYRQILGQKVEFLVSFYNNEISEKSEIFDDQFSVERPDGSNFTLKIRSTKLEDSAMYFCASRQYNEQFFGPGTRLTVL.

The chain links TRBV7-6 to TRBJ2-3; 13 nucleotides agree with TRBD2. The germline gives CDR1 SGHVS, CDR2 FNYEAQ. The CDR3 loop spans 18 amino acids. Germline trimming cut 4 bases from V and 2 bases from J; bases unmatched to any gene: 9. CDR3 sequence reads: CASSYPGGLAGITDTQYF. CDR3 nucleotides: TGTGCCAGCAGCTACCCTGGGGGACTAGCGGGGATCACAGATACGCAGTATTTT.

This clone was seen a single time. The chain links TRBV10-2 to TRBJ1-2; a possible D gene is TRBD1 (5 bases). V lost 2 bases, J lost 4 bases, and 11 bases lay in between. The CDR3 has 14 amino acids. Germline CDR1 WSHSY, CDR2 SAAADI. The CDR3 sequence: CASSEAGGAYGYTF. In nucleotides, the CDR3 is TGCGCCAGCAGTGAGGCAGGAGGGGCCTATGGCTACACCTTC.

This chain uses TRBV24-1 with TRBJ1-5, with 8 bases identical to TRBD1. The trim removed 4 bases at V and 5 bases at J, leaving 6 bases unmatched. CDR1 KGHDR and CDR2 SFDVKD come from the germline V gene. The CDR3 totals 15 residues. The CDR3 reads CATSDRGTGYQPQHF. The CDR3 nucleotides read TGTGCCACCAGTGACCGAGGGACAGGATATCAGCCCCAGCATTTT.

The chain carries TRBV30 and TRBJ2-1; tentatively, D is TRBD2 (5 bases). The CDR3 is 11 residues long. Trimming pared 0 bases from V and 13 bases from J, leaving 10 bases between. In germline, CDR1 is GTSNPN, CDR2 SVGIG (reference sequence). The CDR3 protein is CAWSVLEAQFF. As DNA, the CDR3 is TGTGCCTGGAGTGTACTGGAGGCACAGTTCTTC. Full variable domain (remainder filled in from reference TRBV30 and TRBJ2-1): SQTIHQWPATLVQPVGSPLSLECTVEGTSNPNLYWYRQAAGRGLQLLFYSVGIGQISSEVPQNLSASRPQDRQFILSSKKLLLSDSGFYLCAWSVLEAQFFGPGTRLTVL.

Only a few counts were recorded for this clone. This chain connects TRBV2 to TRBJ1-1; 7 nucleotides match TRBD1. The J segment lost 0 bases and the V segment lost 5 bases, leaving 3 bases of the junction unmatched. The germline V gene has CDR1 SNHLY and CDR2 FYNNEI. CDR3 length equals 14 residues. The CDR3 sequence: CASSIDRVNTEAFF. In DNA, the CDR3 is TGTGCCAGCAGTATAGACAGGGTGAACACTGAAGCTTTCTTT.

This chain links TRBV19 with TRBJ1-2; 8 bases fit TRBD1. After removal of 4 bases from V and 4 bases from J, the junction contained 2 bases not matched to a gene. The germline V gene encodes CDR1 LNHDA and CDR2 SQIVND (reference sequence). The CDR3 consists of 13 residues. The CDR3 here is CASSTDRVYGYTF. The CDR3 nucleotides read TGTGCCAGTAGTACGGACAGGGTCTATGGCTACACCTTC.

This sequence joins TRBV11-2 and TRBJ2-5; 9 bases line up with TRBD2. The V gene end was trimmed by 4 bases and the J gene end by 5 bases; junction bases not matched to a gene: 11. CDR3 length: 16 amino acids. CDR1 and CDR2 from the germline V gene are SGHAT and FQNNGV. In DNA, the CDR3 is TGTGCCAGCAGCTACCCAGCGGGGGGTATTTCGGAGACCCAGTACTTC. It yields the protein CASSYPAGGISETQYF.

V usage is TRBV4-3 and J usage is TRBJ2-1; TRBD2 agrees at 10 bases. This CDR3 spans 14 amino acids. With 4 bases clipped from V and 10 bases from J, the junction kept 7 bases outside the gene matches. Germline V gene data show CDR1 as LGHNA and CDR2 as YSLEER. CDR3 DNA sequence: TGCGCCAGCAGCCCCGAGATAGCGGGAGGCGAGCAGTTCTTC. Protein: CASSPEIAGGEQFF.

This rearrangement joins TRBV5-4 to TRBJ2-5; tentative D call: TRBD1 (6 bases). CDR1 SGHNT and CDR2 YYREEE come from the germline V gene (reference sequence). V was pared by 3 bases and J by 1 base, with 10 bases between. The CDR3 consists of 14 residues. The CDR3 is CASSSGQTQETQYF. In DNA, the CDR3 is TGTGCCAGCAGCTCGGGACAAACCCAAGAGACCCAGTACTTC.

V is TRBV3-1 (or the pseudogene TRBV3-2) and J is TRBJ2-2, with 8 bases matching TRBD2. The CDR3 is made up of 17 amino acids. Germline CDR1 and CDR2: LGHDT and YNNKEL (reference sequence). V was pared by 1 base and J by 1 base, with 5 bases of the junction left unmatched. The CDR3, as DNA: TGTGCCAGCAGCCAAGGGCCCAGCGGGGGGAACACCGGGGAGCTGTTTTTT. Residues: CASSQGPSGGNTGELFF.

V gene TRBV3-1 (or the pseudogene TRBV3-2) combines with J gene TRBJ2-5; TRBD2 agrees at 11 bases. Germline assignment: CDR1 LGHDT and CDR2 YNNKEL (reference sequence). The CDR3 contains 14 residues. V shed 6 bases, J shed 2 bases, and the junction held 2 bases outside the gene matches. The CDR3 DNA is TGTGCCAGCAGGACTAGCGGGAAGCAAGAGACCCAGTACTTC. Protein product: CASRTSGKQETQYF.

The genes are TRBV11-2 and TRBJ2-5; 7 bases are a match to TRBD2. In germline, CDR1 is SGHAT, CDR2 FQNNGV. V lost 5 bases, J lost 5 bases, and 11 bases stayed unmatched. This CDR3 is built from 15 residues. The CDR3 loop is CASSRQTSLRETQYF. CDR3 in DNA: TGTGCCAGCAGCCGACAGACTAGCTTGAGGGAGACCCAGTACTTC.

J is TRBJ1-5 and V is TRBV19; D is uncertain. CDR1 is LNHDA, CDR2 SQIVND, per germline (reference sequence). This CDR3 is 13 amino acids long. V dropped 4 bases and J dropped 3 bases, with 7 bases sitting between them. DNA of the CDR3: TGTGCCAGTAGTACCTCGGTCAATCAGCCCCAGCATTTT. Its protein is CASSTSVNQPQHF. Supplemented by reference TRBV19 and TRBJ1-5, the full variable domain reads DGGITQSPKYLFRKEGQNVTLSCEQNLNHDAMYWYRQDPGQGLRLIYYSQIVNDFQKGDIAEGYSVSREKKESFPLTVTSAQKNPTAFYLCASSTSVNQPQHFGDGTRLSIL.

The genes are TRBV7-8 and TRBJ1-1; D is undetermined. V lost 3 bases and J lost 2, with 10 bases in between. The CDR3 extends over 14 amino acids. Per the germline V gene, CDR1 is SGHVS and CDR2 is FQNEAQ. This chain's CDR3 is CASSLDEVNTEAFF. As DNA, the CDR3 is TGTGCCAGCAGCTTGGATGAGGTCAACACTGAAGCTTTCTTT.

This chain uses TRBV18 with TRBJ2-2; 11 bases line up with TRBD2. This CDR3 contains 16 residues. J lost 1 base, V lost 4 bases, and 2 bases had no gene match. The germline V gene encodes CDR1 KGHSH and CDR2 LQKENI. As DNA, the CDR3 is TGTGCCAGCTCACACGGGACTAGCGGGAACACCGGGGAGCTGTTTTTT. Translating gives CASSHGTSGNTGELFF.

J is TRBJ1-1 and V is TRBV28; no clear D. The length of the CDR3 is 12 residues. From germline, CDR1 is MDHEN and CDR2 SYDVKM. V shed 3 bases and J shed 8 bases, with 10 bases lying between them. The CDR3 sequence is CASSLEIGEAFF. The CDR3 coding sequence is TGTGCCAGCAGTTTGGAGATTGGAGAAGCTTTCTTT.